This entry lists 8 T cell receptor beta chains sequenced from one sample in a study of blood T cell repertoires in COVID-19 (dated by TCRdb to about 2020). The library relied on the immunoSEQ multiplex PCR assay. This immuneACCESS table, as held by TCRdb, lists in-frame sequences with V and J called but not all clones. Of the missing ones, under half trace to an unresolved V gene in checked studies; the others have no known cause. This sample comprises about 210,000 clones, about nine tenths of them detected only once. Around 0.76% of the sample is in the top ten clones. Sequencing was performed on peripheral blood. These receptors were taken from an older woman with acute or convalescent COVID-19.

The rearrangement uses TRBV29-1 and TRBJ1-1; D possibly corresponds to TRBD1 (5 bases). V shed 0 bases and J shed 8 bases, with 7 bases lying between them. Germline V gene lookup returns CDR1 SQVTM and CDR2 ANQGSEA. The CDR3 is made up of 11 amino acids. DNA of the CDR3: TGCAGCGTTGAAGATCGACAGGAAGCTTTCTTT. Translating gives CSVEDRQEAFF.

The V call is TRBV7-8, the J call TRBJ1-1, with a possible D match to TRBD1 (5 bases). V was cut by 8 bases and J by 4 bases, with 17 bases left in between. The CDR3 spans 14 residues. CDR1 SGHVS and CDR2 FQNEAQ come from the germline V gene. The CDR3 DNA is TGTGCCAGCTCGGGAGGGGAGAGGGCCACTGAAGCTTTCTTT. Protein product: CASSGGERATEAFF.

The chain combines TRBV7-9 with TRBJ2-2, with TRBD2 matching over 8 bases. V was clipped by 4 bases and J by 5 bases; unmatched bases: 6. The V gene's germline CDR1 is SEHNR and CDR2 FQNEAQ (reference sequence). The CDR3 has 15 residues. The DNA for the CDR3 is TGTGCCAGCAGCTCACGGGAGGGGTGGACCGGGGAGCTGTTTTTT. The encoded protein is CASSSREGWTGELFF.

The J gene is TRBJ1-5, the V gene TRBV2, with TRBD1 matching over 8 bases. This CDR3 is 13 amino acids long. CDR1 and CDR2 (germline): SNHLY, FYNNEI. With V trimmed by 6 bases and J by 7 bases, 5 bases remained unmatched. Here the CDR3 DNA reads TGTGCCAGCAGCTACAGGGACAGGCAGCCCCAGCATTTT. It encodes CASSYRDRQPQHF. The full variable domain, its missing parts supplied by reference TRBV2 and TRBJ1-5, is EPEVTQTPSHQVTQMGQEVILRCVPISNHLYFYWYRQILGQKVEFLVSFYNNEISEKSEIFDDQFSVERPDGSNFTLKIRSTKLEDSAMYFCASSYRDRQPQHFGDGTRLSIL.

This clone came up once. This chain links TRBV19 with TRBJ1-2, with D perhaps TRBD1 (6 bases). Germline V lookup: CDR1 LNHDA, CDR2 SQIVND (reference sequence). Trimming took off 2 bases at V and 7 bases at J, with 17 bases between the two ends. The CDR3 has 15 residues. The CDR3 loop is CASSINIRGPSGYTF. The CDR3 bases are TGTGCCAGTAGTATAAACATCAGGGGCCCCAGTGGCTACACCTTC.

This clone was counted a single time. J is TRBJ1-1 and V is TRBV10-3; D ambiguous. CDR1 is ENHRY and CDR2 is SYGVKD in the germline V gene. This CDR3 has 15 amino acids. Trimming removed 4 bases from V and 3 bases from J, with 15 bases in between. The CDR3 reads CAISALRRKDTEAFF. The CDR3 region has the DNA TGTGCCATCAGTGCCCTTCGGCGGAAGGACACTGAAGCTTTCTTT.

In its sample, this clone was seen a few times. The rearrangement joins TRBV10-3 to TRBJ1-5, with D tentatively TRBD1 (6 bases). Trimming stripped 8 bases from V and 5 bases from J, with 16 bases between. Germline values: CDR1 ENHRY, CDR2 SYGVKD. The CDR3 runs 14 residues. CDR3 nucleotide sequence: TGTGCCATCCAGGGTACAGGGTGGGATCAGCCCCAGCATTTT. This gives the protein CAIQGTGWDQPQHF.

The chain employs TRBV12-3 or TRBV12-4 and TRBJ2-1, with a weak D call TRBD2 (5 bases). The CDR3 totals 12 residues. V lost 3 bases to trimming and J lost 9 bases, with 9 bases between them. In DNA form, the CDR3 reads TGTGCCAGCAGTTTGCGGGCGGCTGAGCAGTTCTTC. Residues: CASSLRAAEQFF.